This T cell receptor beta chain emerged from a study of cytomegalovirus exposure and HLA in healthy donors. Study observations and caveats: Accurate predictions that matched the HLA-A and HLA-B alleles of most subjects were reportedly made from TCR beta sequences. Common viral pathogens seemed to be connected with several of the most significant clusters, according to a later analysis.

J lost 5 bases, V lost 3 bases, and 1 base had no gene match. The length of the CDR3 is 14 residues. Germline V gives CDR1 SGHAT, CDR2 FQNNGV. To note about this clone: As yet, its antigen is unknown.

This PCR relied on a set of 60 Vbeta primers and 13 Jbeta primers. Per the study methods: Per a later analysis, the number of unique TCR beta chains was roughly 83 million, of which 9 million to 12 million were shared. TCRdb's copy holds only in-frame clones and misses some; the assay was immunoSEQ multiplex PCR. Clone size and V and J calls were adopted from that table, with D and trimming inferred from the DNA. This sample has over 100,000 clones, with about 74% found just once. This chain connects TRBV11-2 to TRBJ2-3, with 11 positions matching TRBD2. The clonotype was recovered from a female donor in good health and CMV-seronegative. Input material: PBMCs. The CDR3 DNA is TGTGCCAGCAGCTTCACTAGCGGGGGAGATACGCAGTATTTT. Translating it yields CASSFTSGGDTQYF.